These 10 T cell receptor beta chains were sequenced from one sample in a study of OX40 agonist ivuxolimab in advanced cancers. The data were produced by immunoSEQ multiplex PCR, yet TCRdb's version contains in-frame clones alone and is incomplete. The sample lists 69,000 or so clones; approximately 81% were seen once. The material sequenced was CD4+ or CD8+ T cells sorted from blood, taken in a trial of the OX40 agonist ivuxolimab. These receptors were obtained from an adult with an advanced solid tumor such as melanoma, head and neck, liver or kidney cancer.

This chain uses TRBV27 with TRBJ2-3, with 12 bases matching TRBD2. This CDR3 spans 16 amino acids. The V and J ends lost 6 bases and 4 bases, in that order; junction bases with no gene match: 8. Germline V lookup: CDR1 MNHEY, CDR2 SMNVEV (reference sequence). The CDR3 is CASSLKTSGRPDTQYF. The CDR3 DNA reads TGTGCCAGCAGCCTTAAAACTAGCGGGAGGCCAGATACGCAGTATTTT.

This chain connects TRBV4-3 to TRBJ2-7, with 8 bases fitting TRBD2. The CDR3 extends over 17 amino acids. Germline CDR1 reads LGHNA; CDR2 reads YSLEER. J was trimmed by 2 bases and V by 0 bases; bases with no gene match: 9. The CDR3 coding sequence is TGCGCCAGCAGCCAAGATCTAGGTAGCGGGGCGACCTACGAGCAGTACTTC. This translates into CASSQDLGSGATYEQYF.

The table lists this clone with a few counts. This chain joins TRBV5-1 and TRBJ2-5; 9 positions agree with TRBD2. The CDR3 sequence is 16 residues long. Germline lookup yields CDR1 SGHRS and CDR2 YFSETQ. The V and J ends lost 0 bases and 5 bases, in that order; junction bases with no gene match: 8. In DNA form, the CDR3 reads TGCGCCAGCAGCTTGGCGTCAGCTAGCGGGGTGGAGACCCAGTACTTC. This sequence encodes CASSLASASGVETQYF.

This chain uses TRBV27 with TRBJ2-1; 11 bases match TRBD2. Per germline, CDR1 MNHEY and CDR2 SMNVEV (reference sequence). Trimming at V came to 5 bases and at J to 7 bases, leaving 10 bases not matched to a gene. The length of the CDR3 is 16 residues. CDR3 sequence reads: CASSPLAGEGTNEQFF. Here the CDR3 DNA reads TGTGCCAGCAGTCCACTAGCGGGAGAGGGTACGAATGAGCAGTTCTTC.

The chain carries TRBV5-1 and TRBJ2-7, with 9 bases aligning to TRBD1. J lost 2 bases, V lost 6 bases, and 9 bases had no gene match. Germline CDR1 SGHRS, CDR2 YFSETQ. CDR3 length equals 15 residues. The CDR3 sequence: CASTPGDREAYEQYF. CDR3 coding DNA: TGCGCCAGCACCCCCGGGGACAGGGAAGCCTACGAGCAGTACTTC.

The CDR3 spells CSVNTDSRMAQYF. DNA of the CDR3: TGCAGCGTTAACACGGACAGTCGGATGGCGCAGTATTTT. J is TRBJ2-3 and V is TRBV29-1; D is perhaps TRBD1 (6 bases). Germline assignment: CDR1 SQVTM and CDR2 ANQGSEA. The CDR3 has 13 amino acids. V shed 5 bases and J shed 10 bases, with 19 bases lying between them.

This CDR3 reads CASNSRLSSYEQYF. CDR3 DNA: TGTGCCAGTAATTCCAGGCTGAGCTCCTACGAGCAGTACTTC. This chain connects TRBV19 to TRBJ2-5; D is unresolved. The end of the DNA aligns better with TRBJ2-7, so the J call may be wrong. The CDR3 runs to 14 residues. Per the germline V gene, CDR1 is LNHDA and CDR2 is SQIVND (reference sequence).

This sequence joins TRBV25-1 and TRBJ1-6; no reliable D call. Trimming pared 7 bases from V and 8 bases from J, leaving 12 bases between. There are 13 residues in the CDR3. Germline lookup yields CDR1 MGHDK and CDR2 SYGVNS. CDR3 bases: TGTGCCAGCAACCTCTATCTGGATTCACCCCTCCACTTT. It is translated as CASNLYLDSPLHF.

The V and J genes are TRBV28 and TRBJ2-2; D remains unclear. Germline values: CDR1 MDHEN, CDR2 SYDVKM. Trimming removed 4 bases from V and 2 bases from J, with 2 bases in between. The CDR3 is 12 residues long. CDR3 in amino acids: CASSYNTGELFF. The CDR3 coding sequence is TGTGCCAGCAGTTACAACACCGGGGAGCTGTTTTTT. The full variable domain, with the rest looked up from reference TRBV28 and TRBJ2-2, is DVKVTQSSRYLVKRTGEKVFLECVQDMDHENMFWYRQDPGLGLRLIYFSYDVKMKEKGDIPEGYSVSREKKERFSLILESASTNQTSMYLCASSYNTGELFFGEGSRLTVL.

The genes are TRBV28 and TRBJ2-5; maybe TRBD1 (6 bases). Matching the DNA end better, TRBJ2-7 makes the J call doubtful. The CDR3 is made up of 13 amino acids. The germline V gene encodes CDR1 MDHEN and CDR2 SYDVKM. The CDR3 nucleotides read TGTGCCAGTGAACAGGGCTTCTATGGCGAGCAGTACTTC. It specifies CASEQGFYGEQYF.